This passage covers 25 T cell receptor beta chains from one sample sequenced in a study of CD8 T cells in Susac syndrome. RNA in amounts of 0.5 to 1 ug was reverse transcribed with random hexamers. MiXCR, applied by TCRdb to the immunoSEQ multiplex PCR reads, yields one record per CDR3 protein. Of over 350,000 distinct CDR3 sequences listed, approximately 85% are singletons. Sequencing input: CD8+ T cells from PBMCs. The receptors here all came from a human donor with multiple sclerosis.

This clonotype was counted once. The CDR3 nucleotides are TGTGCCAGTATTGGAGTAGGACCGGGAGGCTACGAGCAGTACTTC. This translates into CASIGVGPGGYEQYF. The gene calls are TRBV19 and TRBJ2-7; TRBD2 aligns across 7 bases. Germline V gene lookup returns CDR1 LNHDA and CDR2 SQIVND (reference sequence). V was clipped by 7 bases and J by 3 bases; unmatched bases: 12. CDR3 length equals 15 residues.

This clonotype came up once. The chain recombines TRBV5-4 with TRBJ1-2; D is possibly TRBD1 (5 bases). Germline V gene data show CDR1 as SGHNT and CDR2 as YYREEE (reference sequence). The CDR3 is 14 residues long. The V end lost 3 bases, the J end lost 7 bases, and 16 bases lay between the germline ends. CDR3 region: CASSWAGTELGYTF. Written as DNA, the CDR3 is TGTGCCAGCAGCTGGGCCGGGACGGAACTTGGCTACACCTTC.

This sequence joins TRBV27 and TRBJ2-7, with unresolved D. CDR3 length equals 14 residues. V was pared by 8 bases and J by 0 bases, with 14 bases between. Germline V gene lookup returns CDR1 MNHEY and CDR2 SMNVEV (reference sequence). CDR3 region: CASGTDLSSYEQYF. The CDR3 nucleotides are TGTGCCAGCGGAACCGACTTGAGCTCCTACGAGCAGTACTTC.

CDR3: CASTQVGDRGYEQYF. As DNA, the CDR3 is TGTGCCAGCACCCAAGTAGGAGACAGGGGCTACGAGCAGTACTTC. The rearrangement joins TRBV27 to TRBJ2-7, with 8 bases matching TRBD1. Trimming at V came to 7 bases and at J to 3 bases, leaving 11 bases not matched to a gene. CDR3 length: 15 residues. Germline CDR1 and CDR2: MNHEY and SMNVEV (reference sequence).

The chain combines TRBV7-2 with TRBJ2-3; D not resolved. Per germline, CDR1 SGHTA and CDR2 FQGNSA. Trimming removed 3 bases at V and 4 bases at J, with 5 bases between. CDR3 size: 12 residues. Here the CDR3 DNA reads TGTGCCAGCAGCTTCAGCGCAGATACGCAGTATTTT. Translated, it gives CASSFSADTQYF.

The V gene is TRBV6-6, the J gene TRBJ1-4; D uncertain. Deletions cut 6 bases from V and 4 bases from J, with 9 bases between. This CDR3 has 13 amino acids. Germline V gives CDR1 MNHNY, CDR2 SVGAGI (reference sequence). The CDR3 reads CASRDAHNEKLFF. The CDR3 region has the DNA TGTGCCAGCAGGGACGCCCATAATGAAAAACTGTTTTTT.

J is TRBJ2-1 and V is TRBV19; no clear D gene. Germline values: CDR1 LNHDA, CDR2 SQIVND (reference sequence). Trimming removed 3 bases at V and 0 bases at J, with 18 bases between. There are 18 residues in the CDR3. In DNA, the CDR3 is TGTGCCAGTAGTATCGGAGATTCTGGGTACCACTCCTACAATGAGCAGTTCTTC. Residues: CASSIGDSGYHSYNEQFF. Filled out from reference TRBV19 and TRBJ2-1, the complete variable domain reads DGGITQSPKYLFRKEGQNVTLSCEQNLNHDAMYWYRQDPGQGLRLIYYSQIVNDFQKGDIAEGYSVSREKKESFPLTVTSAQKNPTAFYLCASSIGDSGYHSYNEQFFGPGTRLTVL.

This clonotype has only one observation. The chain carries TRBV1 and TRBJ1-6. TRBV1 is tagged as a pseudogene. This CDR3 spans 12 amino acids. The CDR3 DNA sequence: TGCACCAGCACGCCGTCGAATTCACCCCTCCACTTT. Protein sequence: CTSTPSNSPLHF.

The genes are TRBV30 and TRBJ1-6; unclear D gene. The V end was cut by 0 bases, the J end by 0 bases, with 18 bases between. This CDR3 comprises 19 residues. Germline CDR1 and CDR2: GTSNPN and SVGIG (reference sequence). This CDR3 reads CAWSVHWREISSYNSPLHF. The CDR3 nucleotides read TGTGCCTGGAGTGTACATTGGAGGGAGATAAGCTCCTATAATTCACCCCTCCACTTT. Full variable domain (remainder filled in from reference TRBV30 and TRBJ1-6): SQTIHQWPATLVQPVGSPLSLECTVEGTSNPNLYWYRQAAGRGLQLLFYSVGIGQISSEVPQNLSASRPQDRQFILSSKKLLLSDSGFYLCAWSVHWREISSYNSPLHFGNGTRLTVT.

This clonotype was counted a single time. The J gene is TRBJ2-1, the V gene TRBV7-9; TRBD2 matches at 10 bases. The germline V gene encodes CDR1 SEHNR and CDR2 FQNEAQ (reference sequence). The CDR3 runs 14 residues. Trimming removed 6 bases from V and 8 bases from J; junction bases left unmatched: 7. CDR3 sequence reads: CASRPTSGTDEQFF. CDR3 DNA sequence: TGTGCCAGCAGACCCACTAGCGGGACGGATGAGCAGTTCTTC.

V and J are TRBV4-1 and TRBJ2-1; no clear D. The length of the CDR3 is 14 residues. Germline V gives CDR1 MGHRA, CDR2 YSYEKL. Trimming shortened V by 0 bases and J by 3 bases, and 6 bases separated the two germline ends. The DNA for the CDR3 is TGCGCCAGCAGCCAAGATTTAAGCTACAATGAGCAGTTCTTC. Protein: CASSQDLSYNEQFF.

The CDR3 loop reads CASSHTGYSNSPLHF. The DNA of the CDR3 is TGTGCCAGCAGCCATACGGGATATTCTAATTCACCCCTCCACTTT. The rearrangement joins TRBV5-4 to TRBJ1-6; unclear D gene. This CDR3 has 15 amino acids. Between the trimmed V and J ends, which lost 4 bases and 6 bases, there was a span of 14 bases. Germline V gives CDR1 SGHNT, CDR2 YYREEE (reference sequence).

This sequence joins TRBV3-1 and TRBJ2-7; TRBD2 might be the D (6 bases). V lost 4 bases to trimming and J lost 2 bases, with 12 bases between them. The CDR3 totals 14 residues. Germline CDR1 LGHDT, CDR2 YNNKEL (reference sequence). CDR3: CASSPGDFTYEQYF. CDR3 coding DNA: TGTGCCAGCAGCCCGGGAGACTTTACCTACGAGCAGTACTTC.

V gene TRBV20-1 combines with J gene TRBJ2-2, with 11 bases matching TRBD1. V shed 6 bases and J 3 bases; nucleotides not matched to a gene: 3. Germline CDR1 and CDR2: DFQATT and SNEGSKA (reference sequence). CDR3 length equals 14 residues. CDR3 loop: CSAPGQGDTGELFF. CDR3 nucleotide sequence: TGCAGTGCCCCGGGACAGGGGGACACCGGGGAGCTGTTTTTT.

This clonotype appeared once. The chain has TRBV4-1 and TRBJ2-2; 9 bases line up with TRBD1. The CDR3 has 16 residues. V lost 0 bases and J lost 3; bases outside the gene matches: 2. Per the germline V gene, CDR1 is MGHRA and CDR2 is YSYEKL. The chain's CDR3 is CASSQEGTGYTGELFF. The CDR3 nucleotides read TGCGCCAGCAGCCAAGAAGGGACAGGGTACACCGGGGAGCTGTTTTTT.

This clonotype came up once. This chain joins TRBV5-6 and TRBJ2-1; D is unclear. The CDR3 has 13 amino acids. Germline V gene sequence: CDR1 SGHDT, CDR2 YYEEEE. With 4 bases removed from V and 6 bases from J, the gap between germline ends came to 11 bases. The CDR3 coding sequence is TGTGCCAGCAGCCGGGCCCGGGCCAATGAGCAGTTCTTC. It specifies CASSRARANEQFF.

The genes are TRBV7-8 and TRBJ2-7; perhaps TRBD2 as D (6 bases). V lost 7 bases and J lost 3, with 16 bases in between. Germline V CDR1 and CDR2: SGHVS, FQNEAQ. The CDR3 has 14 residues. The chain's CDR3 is CASTARDLGYEQYF. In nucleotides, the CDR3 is TGTGCCAGCACGGCGCGGGATCTGGGCTACGAGCAGTACTTC. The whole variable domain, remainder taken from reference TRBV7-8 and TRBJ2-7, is GAGVSQSPRYKVAKRGQDVALRCDPISGHVSLFWYQQALGQGPEFLTYFQNEAQLDKSGLPSDRFFAERPEGSVSTLKIQRTQQEDSAVYLCASTARDLGYEQYFGPGTRLTVT.

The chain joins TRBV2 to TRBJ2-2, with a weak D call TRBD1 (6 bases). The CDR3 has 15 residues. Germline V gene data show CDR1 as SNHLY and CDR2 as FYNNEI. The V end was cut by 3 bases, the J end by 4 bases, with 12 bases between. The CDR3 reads CASSDVGQITGELFF. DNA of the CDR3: TGTGCCAGCAGTGACGTGGGACAAATCACCGGGGAGCTGTTTTTT.

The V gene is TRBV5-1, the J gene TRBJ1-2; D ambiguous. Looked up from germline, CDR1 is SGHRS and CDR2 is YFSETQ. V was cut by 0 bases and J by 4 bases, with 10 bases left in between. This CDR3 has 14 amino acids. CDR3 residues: CASSLAQNPYGYTF. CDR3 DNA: TGCGCCAGCAGCTTGGCACAGAACCCCTATGGCTACACCTTC.

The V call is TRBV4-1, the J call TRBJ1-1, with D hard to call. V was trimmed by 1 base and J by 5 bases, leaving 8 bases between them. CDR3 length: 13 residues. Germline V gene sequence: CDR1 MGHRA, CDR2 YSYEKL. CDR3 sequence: CASSQVERTEAFF. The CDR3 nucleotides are TGCGCCAGCAGCCAAGTAGAGAGAACTGAAGCTTTCTTT.

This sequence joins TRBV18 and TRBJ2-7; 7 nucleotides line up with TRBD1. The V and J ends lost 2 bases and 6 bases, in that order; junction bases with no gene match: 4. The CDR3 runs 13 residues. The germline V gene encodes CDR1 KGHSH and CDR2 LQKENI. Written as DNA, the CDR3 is TGTGCCAGCTCACCAGGGTCAGGGGGCGAGCAGTACTTC. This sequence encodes CASSPGSGGEQYF.

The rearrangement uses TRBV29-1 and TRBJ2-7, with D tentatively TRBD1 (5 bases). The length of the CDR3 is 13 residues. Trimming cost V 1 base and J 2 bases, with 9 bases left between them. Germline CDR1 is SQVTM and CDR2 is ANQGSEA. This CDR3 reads CSVEGQTTYEQYF. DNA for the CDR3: TGCAGCGTTGAAGGACAGACCACCTACGAGCAGTACTTC.

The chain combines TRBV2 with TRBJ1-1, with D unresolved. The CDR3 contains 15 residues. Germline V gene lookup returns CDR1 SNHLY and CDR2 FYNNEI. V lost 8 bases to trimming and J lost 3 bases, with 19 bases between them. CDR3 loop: CASPKPGFGDTEAFF. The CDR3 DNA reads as TGTGCCAGCCCCAAACCGGGGTTCGGGGACACTGAAGCTTTCTTT.

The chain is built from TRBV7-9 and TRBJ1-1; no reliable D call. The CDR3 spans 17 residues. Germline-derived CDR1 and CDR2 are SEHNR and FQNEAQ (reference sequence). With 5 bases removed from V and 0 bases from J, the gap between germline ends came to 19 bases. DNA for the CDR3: TGTGCCAGCAGCCGCCCGGGCCACGGAGGGATGAACACTGAAGCTTTCTTT. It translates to CASSRPGHGGMNTEAFF.

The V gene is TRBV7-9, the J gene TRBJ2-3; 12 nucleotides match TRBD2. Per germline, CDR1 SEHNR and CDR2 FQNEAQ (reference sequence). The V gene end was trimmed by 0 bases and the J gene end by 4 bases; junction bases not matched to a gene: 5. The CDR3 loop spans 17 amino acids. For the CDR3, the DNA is TGTGCCAGCAGCTTAGCCCTAGCGGGAGGGCCCGCAGATACGCAGTATTTT. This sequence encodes CASSLALAGGPADTQYF.